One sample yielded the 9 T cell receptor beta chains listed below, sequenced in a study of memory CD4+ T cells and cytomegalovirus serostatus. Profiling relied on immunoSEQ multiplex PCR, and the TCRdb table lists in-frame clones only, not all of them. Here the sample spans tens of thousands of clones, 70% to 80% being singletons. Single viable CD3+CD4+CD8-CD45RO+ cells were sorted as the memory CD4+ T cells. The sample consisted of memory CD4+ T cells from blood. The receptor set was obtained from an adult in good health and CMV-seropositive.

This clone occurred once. CDR3 sequence reads: CATSRGDSSWGQETQYF. CDR3 DNA: TGTGCCACCAGCAGAGGAGATTCATCATGGGGTCAAGAGACCCAGTACTTC. This chain links TRBV15 with TRBJ2-5; D call uncertain. Trimming left V 1 base short and J 2 bases short, with 17 bases between. This CDR3 region has 17 residues. Germline CDR1 reads LNHNV; CDR2 reads YYDKDF (reference sequence). Filled out from reference TRBV15 and TRBJ2-5, the complete variable domain reads DAMVIQNPRYQVTQFGKPVTLSCSQTLNHNVMYWYQQKSSQAPKLLFHYYDKDFNNEADTPDNFQSRRPNTSFCFLDIRSPGLGDTAMYLCATSRGDSSWGQETQYFGPGTRLLVL.

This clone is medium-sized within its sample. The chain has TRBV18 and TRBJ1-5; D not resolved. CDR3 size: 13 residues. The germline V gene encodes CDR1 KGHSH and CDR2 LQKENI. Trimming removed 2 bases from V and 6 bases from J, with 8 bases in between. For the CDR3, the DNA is TGTGCCAGCTCACCAGTAGATAGTCAGCCCCAGCATTTT. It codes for CASSPVDSQPQHF.

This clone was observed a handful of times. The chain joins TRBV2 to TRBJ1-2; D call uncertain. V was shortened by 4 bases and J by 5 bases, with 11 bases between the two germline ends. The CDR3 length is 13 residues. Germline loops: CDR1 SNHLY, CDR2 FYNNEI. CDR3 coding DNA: TGTGCCAGCAGTGTCGGCCGAGAGTATGGCTACACCTTC. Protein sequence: CASSVGREYGYTF.

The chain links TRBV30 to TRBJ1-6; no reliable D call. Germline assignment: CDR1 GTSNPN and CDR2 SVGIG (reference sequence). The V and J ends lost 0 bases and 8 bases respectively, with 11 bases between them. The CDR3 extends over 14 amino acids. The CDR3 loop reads CAWSVGRTDSPLHF. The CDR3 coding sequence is TGTGCCTGGAGTGTCGGTAGGACCGATTCACCCCTCCACTTT.

The CDR3 coding sequence is TGTGCCAGCAGCGGCCGGGGGGGATCCACCGGGGAGCTGTTTTTT. Protein product: CASSGRGGSTGELFF. The chain combines TRBV9 with TRBJ2-2, with 8 bases aligning to TRBD2. The CDR3 runs 15 residues. The ends lost 3 bases at V and 4 bases at J; junction bases unmatched: 5. Germline V gives CDR1 SGDLS, CDR2 YYNGEE. The variable domain in full, with the rest retrieved from reference TRBV9 and TRBJ2-2, is DSGVTQTPKHLITATGQRVTLRCSPRSGDLSVYWYQQSLDQGLQFLIQYYNGEERAKGNILERFSAQQFPDLHSELNLSSLELGDSALYFCASSGRGGSTGELFFGEGSRLTVL.

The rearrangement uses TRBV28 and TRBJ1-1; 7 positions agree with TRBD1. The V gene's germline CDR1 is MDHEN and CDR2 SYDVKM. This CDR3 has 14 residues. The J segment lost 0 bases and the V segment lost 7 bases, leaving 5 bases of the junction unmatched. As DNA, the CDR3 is TGTGCCAGCAAGGCAGGGGGGCTGAACACTGAAGCTTTCTTT. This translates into CASKAGGLNTEAFF.

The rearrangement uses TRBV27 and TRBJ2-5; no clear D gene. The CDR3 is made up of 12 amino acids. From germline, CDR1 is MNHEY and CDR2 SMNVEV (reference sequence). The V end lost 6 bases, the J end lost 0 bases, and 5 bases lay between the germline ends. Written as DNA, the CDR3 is TGTGCCAGCAGAGTAAACCAAGAGACCCAGTACTTC. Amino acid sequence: CASRVNQETQYF.

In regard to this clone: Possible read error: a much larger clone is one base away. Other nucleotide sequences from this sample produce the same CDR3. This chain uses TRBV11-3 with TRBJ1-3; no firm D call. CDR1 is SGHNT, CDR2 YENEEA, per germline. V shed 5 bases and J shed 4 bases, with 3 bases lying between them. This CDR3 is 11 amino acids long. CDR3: CASSLGNTIYF. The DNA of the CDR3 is TGTGCCAGCAGCCTGGGAAACACCATATATTTT.

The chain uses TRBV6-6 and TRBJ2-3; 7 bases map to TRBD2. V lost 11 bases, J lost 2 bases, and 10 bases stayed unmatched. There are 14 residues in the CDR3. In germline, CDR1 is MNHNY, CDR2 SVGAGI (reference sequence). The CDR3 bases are TGTGCCTCCGGGCGGGAGAGCGACACAGATACGCAGTATTTT. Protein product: CASGRESDTDTQYF.